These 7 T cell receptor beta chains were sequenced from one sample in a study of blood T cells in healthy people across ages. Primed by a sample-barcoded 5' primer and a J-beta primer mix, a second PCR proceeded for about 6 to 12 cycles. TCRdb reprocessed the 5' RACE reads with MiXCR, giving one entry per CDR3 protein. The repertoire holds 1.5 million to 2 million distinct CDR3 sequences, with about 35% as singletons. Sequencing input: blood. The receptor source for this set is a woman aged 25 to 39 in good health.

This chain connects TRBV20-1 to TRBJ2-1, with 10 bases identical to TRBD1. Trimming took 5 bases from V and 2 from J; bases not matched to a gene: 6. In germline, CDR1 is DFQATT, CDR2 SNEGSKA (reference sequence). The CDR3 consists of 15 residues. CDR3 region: CSASRQGATYNEQFF. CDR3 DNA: TGCAGTGCTTCCCGACAGGGGGCAACCTACAATGAGCAGTTCTTC.

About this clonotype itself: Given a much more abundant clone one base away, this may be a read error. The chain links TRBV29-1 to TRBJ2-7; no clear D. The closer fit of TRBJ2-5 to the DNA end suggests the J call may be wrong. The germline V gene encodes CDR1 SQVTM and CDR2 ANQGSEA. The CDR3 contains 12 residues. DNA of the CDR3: TGCAGCGTTGAAAGGGCCCAAGGGACCCAGTACTTC. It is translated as CSVERAQGTQYF.

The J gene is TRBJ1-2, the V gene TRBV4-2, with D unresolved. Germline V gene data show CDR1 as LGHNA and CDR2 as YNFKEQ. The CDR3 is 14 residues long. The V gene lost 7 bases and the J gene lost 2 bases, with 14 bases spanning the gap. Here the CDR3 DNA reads TGTGCCAGCATCCCAGGATCGGGGAACTATGGCTACACCTTC. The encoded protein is CASIPGSGNYGYTF.

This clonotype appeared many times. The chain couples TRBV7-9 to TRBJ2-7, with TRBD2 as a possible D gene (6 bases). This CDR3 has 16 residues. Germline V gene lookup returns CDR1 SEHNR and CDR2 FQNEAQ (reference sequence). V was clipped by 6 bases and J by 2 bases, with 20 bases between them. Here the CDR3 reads CASRPPISGSTYEQYF. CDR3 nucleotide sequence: TGTGCCAGCAGACCGCCCATTAGCGGATCCACCTACGAGCAGTACTTC.

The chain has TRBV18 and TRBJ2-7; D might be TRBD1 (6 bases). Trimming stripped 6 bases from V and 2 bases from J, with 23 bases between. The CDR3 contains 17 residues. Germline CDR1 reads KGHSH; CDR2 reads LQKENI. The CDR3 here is CASSTVGVTGRPYEQYF. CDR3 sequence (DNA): TGTGCCAGCTCGACGGTTGGGGTTACAGGGCGACCCTACGAGCAGTACTTC.

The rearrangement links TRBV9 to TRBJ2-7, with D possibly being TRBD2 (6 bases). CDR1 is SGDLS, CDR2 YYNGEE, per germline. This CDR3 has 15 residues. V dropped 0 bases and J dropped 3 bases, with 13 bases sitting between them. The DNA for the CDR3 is TGTGCCAGCAGCGTAGAGGAGGGACTCTTCTACGAGCAGTACTTC. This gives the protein CASSVEEGLFYEQYF.

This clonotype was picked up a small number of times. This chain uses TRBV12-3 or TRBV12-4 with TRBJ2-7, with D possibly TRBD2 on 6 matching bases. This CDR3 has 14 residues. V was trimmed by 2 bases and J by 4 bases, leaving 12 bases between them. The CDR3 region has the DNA TGTGCCAGCAGTTTATGGGGGGTCGATTACGAGCAGTACTTC. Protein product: CASSLWGVDYEQYF.